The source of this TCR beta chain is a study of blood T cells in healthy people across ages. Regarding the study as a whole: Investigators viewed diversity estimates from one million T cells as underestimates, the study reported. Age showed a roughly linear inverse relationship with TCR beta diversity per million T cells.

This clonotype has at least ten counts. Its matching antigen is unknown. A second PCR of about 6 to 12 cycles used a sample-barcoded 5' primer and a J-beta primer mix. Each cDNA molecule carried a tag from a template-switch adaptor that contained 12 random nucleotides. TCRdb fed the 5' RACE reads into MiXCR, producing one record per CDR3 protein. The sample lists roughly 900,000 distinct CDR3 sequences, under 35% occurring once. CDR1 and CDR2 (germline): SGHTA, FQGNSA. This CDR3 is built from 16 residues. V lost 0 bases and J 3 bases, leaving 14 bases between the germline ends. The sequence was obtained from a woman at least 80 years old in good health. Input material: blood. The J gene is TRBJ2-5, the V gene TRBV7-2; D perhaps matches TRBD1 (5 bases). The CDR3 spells CASSLAQGVPKETQYF. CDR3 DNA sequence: TGTGCCAGCAGCTTAGCTCAGGGCGTCCCGAAAGAGACCCAGTACTTC.